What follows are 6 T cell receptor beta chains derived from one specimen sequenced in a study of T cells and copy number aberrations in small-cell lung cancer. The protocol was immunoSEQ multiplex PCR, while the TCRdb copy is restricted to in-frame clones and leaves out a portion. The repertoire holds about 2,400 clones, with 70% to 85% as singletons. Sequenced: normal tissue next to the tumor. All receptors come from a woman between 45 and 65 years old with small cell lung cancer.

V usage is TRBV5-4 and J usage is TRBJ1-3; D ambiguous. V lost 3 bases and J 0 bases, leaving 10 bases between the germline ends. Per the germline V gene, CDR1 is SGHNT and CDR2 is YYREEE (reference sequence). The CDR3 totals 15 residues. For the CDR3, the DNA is TGTGCCAGCAGCTCACCGCTAGACTCTGGAAACACCATATATTTT. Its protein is CASSSPLDSGNTIYF.

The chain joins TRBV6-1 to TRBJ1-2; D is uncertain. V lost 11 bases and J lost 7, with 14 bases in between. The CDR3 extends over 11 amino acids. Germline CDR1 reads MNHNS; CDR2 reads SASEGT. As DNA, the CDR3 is TGTGCCGCGGGCCAGCCACTTGGCTACACCTTC. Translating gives CAAGQPLGYTF.

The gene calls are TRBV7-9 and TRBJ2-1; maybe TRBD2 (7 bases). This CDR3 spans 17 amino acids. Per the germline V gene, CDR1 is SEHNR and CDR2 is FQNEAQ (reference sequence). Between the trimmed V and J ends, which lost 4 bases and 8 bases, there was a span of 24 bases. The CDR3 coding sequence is TGTGCCAGCAGCTCCCTAGGGGGAGGGCCGTCTTACCATGAGCAGTTCTTC. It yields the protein CASSSLGGGPSYHEQFF.

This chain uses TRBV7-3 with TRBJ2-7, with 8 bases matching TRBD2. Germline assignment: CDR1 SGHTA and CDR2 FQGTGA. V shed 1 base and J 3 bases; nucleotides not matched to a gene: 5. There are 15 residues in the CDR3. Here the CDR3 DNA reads TGTGCCAGCAGCTTAAACGGGGGGGTAATCTACGAGCAGTACTTC. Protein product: CASSLNGGVIYEQYF.

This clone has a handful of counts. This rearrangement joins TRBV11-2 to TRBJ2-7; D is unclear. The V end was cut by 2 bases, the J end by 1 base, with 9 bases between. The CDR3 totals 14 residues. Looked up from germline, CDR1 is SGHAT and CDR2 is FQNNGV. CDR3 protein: CASSLTGISYEQYF. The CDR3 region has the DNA TGTGCCAGCAGCTTAACCGGAATATCCTACGAGCAGTACTTC.

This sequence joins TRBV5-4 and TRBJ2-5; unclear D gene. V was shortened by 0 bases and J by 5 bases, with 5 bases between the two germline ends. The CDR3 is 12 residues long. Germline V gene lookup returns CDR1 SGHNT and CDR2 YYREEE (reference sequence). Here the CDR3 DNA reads TGTGCCAGCAGCTTGGAGGGTGAGACCCAGTACTTC. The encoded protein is CASSLEGETQYF.